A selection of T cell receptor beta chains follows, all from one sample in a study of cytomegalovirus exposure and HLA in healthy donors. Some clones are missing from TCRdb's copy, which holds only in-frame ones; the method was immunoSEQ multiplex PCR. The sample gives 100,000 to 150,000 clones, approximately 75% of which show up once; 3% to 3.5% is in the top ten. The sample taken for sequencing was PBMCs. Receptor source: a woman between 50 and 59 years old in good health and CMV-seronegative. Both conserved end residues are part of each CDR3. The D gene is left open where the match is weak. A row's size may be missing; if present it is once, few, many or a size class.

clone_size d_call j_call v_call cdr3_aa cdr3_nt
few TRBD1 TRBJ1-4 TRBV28 CASSPQTGGDEKLFF TGTGCCAGCAGCCCACAGACAGGGGGAGATGAAAAACTGTTTTTT
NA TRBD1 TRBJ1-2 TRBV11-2 CASSLVNRGRGYTF TGTGCCAGCAGCTTAGTTAACAGGGGGCGCGGCTACACCTTC
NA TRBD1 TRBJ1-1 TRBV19 CASSIDPGRGQNTEAFF TGTGCCAGTAGTATAGATCCAGGCAGGGGGCAAAATACTGAAGCTTTCTTT
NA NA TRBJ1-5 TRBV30 CAWSVRGQPQHF TGTGCCTGGAGTGTACGGGGGCAGCCCCAGCATTTT
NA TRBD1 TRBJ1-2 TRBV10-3 CAIATPGTGQLYGYTF TGTGCCATTGCTACACCCGGGACAGGCCAACTATATGGCTACACCTTC
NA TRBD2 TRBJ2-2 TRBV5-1 CASSLAVAGAGTGELFF TGCGCCAGCAGCTTGGCCGTCGCGGGAGCGGGCACCGGGGAGCTGTTTTTT
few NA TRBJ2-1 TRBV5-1 CASSLARGNEQFF TGCGCCAGCAGCTTGGCACGCGGAAATGAGCAGTTCTTC
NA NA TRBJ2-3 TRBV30 CAWRVRTDTQYF TGTGCCTGGAGAGTCAGGACAGATACGCAGTATTTT
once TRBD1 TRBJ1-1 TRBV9 CASSVGTGISAEAFF TGTGCCAGCAGCGTAGGGACAGGGATTTCCGCTGAAGCTTTCTTT
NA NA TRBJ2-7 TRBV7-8 CASRPSVSSYEQYF TGTGCCAGCAGGCCTAGCGTTAGCTCCTACGAGCAGTACTTC
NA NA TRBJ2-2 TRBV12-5 CASGLWLASDTGELFF TGTGCTAGTGGTTTGTGGCTAGCGAGCGACACCGGGGAGCTGTTTTTT
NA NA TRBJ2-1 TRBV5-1 CASSLNLATEGGTYNEQFF TGCGCCAGCAGCTTGAATCTTGCTACCGAAGGGGGAACCTACAATGAGCAGTTCTTC
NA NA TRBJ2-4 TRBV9 CASSDGATDIQYF TGTGCCAGCAGCGACGGCGCGACTGACATTCAGTACTTC
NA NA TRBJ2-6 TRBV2 CASLGRTELSGANVLTF TGTGCCAGCTTGGGAAGGACAGAACTCTCTGGGGCCAACGTCCTGACTTTC
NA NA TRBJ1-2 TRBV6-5 CASTSPGGGGYGYTF TGTGCCAGCACCTCTCCAGGAGGGGGGGGGTATGGCTACACCTTC
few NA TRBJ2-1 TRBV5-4 CASRDGQTPSYNEQFF TGTGCCAGCAGGGACGGACAGACTCCGTCCTACAATGAGCAGTTCTTC
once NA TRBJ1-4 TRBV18 CASSRTNEKLFF TGTGCCAGCTCACGGACAAATGAAAAACTGTTTTTT
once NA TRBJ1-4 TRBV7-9 CASRGRAEKLFF TGTGCCAGCCGCGGCAGGGCTGAAAAACTGTTTTTT
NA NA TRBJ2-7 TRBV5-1 CASSLALGGTLEQYF TGCGCCAGCAGCTTGGCCTTGGGGGGTACCCTCGAGCAGTACTTC
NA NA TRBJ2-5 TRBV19 CASSRFGAGEETQYF TGTGCCAGTAGTCGCTTTGGGGCAGGGGAAGAGACCCAGTACTTC
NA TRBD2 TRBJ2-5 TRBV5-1 CASSPGLAGGETQYF TGCGCCAGCAGCCCCGGACTAGCGGGAGGGGAGACCCAGTACTTC
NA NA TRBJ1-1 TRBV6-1 CASSFQRVRFAEAFF TGTGCCAGCAGTTTCCAGCGAGTTCGATTCGCTGAAGCTTTCTTT
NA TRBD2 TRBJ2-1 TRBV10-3 CAISLTSGTYNEQFF TGTGCCATCAGCCTGACTAGCGGTACCTACAATGAGCAGTTCTTC
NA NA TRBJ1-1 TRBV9 CASSVVVTGTEAFF TGTGCCAGCAGCGTAGTGGTGACAGGCACTGAAGCTTTCTTT
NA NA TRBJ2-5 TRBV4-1 CASSQGGAQETQYF TGCGCCAGCAGCCAGGGGGGGGCCCAAGAGACCCAGTACTTC
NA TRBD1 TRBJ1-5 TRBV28 CASNLRDRLNQPQHF TGTGCCAGCAACTTACGGGACAGACTCAATCAGCCCCAGCATTTT
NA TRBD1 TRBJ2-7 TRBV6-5 CASSSTGVGEQYF TGTGCCAGCAGTTCGACAGGGGTGGGGGAGCAGTACTTC
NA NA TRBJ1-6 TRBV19 CASSLFLGSPLHF TGTGCCAGTAGCCTTTTTCTCGGTTCACCCCTCCACTTT
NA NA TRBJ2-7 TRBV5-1 CASSLALERSYEQYF TGCGCCAGCAGCTTGGCCCTTGAGAGGTCCTACGAGCAGTACTTC
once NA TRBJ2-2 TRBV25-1 CASSDDRLNTGELFF TGTGCCAGCAGTGATGACAGGCTGAACACCGGGGAGCTGTTTTTT
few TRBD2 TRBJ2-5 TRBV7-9 CASSLNGGGETQYF TGTGCCAGCAGCTTAAACGGGGGGGGAGAGACCCAGTACTTC
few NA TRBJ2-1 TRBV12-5 CASGLDLRVRFF TGTGCTAGTGGTTTGGATCTCAGGGTTCGGTTCTTC
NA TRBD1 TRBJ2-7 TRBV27 CASSTRQGGLEQYF TGTGCCAGCAGTACCCGACAGGGGGGGTTAGAGCAGTACTTC
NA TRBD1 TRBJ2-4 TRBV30 CAWSDSGQGWGIQYF TGTGCCTGGAGTGACTCTGGACAGGGGTGGGGCATTCAGTACTTC